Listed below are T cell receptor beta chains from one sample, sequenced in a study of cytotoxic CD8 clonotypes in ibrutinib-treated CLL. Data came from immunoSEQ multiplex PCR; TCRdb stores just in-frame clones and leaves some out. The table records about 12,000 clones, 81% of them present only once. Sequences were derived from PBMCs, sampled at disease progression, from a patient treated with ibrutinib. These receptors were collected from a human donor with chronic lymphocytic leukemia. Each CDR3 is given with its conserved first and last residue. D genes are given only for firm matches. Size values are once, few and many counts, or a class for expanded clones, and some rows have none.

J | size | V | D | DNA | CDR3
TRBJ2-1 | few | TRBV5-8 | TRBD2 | TGTGCCAGCCCATCGACGACAGGGACTAGCAGTAATGAGCAGTTCTTC | CASPSTTGTSSNEQFF
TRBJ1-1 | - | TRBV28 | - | TGTGCCAGCAGTTCAGGGTACACTGAAGCTTTCTTT | CASSSGYTEAFF
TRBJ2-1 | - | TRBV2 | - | TGTGCCAGCAGTGAAGAGCTTGGCTCCTACAATGAGCAGTTCTTC | CASSEELGSYNEQFF
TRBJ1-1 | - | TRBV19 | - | TGTGCCAGTAGTAGCAGGGGAGACACTGAAGCTTTCTTT | CASSSRGDTEAFF
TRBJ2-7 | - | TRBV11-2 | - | TGTGCCAGCAGCTTATCCGCCTCCTACGAGCAGTACTTC | CASSLSASYEQYF
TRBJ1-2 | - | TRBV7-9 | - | TGTGCCAGCAGCCACACAGACTATGGCTACACCTTC | CASSHTDYGYTF
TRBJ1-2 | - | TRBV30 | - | TGTGCCTGGAACAACTACTATGGCTACACCTTC | CAWNNYYGYTF
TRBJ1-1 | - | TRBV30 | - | TGTGCCTGGAGCAGGACTACTCACACTGAAGCTTTCTTT | CAWSRTTHTEAFF
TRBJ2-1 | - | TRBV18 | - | TGTGCCAGCTCACAGGCGAACAATGAGCAGTTCTTC | CASSQANNEQFF
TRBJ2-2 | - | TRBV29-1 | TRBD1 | TGCAGCGTGCAGGACAGGGCGGGCGGGGAGCTGTTTTTT | CSVQDRAGGELFF
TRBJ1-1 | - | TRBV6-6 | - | TGTGCCAGCAGCCAAGGTGCCACTGAAGCTTTCTTT | CASSQGATEAFF
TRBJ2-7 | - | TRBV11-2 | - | TGTGCCAGCAGTTACAGGAGTACCTACGAGCAGTACTTC | CASSYRSTYEQYF
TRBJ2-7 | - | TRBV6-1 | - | TGTGCCAGCAGCCCCCGTAGGCTAAGCTCCTACGAGCAGTACTTC | CASSPRRLSSYEQYF
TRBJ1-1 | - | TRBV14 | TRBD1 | TGTGCCAGCAGCCAAGGGACAGGATACACTGAAGCTTTCTTT | CASSQGTGYTEAFF
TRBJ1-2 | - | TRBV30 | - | TGTGCCTGGGAGATCAAGGCCAAATTGGGCTATGGCTACACCTTC | CAWEIKAKLGYGYTF
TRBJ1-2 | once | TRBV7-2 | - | TGTGCCAGCAGCTTAGACGGGGCAGGGAACAACTATGGCTACACCTTC | CASSLDGAGNNYGYTF
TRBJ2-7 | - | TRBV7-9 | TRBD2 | TGTGCCAGCAGCTTAGCGAAAGGGTCTAGCGGGACGAGGTACGAGCAGTACTTC | CASSLAKGSSGTRYEQYF
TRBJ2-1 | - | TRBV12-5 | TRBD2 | TGTGCTAGCTCCCCACTGGGACTAGAGTCCTACAATGAGCAGTTCTTC | CASSPLGLESYNEQFF
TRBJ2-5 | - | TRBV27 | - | TGTGCCAGCAGCCCGGGATGGCGGAACCAAGAGACCCAGTACTTC | CASSPGWRNQETQYF
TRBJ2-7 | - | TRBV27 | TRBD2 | TGTGCCAGCAGTTTACGGGGACTAAAGGGCGGATACGAGCAGTACTTC | CASSLRGLKGGYEQYF
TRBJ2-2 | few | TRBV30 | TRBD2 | TGTGCCTGGAGTGTACTGGGCCCACTAGCGGGAGTGGGACAGGGAACCGGGGAGCTGTTTTTT | CAWSVLGPLAGVGQGTGELFF
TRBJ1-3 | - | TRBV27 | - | TGTGCCAGCAGTCCCGGACAGCGATACTCTGGAAACACCATATATTTT | CASSPGQRYSGNTIYF
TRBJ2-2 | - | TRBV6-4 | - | TGTGCCAGCAGTACAGGGAACACCGGGGAGCTGTTTTTT | CASSTGNTGELFF
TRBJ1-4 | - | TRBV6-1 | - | TGTGCCAGCAGTGGCACAGGATTGCGGAATGAAAAACTGTTTTTT | CASSGTGLRNEKLFF
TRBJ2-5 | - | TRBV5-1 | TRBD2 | TGCGCCAGCAGTCGAACTAGCGGACAAGAGACCCAGTACTTC | CASSRTSGQETQYF
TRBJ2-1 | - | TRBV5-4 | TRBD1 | TGTGCCAGCAGCCCGGGACAGGGTGACAATGAGCAGTTCTTC | CASSPGQGDNEQFF
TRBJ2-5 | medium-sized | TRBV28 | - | TGTGCCAGCACCCCCCCGGGGGCGAGTGAGACCCAGTACTTC | CASTPPGASETQYF
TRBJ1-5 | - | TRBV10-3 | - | TGTGCCAGCAGTGAAGCGCCAGGGCAAAATCAGCCCCAGCATTTT | CASSEAPGQNQPQHF